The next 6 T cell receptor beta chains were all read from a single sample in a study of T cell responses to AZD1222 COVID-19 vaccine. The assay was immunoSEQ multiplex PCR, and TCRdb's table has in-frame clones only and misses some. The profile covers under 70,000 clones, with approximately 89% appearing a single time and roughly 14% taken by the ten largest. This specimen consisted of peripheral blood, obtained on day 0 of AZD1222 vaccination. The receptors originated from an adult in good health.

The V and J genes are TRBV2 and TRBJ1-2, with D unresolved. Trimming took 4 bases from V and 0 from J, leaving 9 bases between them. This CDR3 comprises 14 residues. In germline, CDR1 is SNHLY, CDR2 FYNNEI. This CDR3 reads CASSGSTANYGYTF. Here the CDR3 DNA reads TGTGCCAGCAGTGGCAGCACAGCTAACTATGGCTACACCTTC.

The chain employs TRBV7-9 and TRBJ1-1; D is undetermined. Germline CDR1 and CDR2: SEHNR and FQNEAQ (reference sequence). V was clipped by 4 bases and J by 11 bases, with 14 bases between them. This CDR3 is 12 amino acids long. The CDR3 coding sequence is TGTGCCAGCAGCTCCGGGAGTGAGAGTGCTTTCTTT. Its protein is CASSSGSESAFF. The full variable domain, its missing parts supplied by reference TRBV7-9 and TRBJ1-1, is DTGVSQNPRHKITKRGQNVTFRCDPISEHNRLYWYRQTLGQGPEFLTYFQNEAQLEKSRLLSDRFSAERPKGSFSTLEIQRTEQGDSAMYLCASSSGSESAFFGQGTRLTVV.

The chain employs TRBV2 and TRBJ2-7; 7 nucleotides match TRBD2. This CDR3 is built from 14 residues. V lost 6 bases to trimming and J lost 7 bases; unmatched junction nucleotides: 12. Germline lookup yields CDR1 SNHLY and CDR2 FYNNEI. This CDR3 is CASRTERDGREQYF. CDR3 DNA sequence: TGTGCCAGCAGGACCGAGCGGGATGGCAGGGAGCAGTACTTC.

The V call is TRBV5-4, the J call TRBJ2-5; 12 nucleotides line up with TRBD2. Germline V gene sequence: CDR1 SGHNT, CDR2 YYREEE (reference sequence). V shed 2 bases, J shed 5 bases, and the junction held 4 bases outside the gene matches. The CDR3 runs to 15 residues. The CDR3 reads CASSFLAGGRETQYF. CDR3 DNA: TGTGCCAGCAGCTTCCTAGCGGGAGGGAGGGAGACCCAGTACTTC.

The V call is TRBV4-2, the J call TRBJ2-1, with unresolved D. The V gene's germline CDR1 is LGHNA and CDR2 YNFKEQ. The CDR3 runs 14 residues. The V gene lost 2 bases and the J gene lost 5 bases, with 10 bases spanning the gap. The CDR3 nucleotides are TGTGCCAGCAGCCAACTCTGGCTAAACAATGAGCAGTTCTTC. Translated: CASSQLWLNNEQFF.

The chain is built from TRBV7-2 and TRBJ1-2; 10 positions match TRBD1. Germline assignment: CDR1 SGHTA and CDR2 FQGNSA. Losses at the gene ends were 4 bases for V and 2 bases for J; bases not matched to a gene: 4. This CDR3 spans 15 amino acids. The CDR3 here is CASSSRTGGNYGYTF. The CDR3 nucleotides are TGTGCCAGCAGCTCCCGGACAGGGGGAAACTATGGCTACACCTTC. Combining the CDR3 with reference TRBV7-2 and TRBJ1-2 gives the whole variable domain GAGVSQSPSNKVTEKGKDVELRCDPISGHTALYWYRQSLGQGLEFLIYFQGNSAPDKSGLPSDRFSAERTGGSVSTLTIQRTQQEDSAVYLCASSSRTGGNYGYTFGSGTRLTVV.